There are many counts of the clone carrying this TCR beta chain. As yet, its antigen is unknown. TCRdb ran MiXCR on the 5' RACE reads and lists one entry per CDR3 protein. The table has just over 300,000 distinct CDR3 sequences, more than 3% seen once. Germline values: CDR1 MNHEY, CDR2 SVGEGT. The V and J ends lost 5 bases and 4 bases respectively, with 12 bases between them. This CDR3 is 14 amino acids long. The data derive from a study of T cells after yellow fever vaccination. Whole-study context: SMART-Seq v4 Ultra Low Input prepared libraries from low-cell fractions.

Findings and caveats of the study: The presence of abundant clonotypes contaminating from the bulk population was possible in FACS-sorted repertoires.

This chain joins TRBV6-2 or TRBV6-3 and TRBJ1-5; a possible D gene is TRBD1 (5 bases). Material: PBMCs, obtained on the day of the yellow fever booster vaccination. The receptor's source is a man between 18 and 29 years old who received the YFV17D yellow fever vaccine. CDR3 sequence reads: CASSMGQGNQPQHF. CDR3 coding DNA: TGTGCCAGCAGTATGGGGCAGGGTAATCAGCCCCAGCATTTT.